This section outlines one TCR beta chain sequence together with its context. Its target is unknown. The sample comes from a study of cytomegalovirus exposure and HLA in healthy donors. Study conclusions and caveats: When presence/absence was analysed, sequencing depth was taken to be roughly uniform across donors. Association with HLA alleles at 0.05 false discovery rate was found for roughly 17,000 TCR beta sequences in a later analysis. Some highly shared sequence variants likely arose as a pipeline artifact.

The germline V gene encodes CDR1 SGHRS and CDR2 YFSETQ. The CDR3 spans 15 residues. The V and J ends lost 1 base and 2 bases, in that order; junction bases with no gene match: 4. PCR involved 60 Vbeta and 13 Jbeta primers. Generated by immunoSEQ multiplex PCR, the TCRdb table keeps only in-frame clones and is missing some. The table has approximately 170,000 clones, around 68% seen once. Sequenced sample: PBMCs. The receptor was derived from a man between 45 and 60 years old in good health and CMV-seronegative. The chain carries TRBV5-1 and TRBJ1-2, with 8 nucleotides matching TRBD1. The CDR3 coding sequence is TGCGCCAGCAGCTTGACAGGGGGAACCAACTATGGCTACACCTTC. It codes for CASSLTGGTNYGYTF.